This T cell receptor (beta chain) was obtained from a study of metastatic and nonmetastatic thyroid tumors. This clone was seen at least ten times. Original analysis: Built for papillary thyroid cancer, a distant-metastasis classifier drew on CDR3 differences across clinicopathological groups. Using MiXCR, TCRdb re-called clones from the PCR reads. The V and J calls and clone size are TCRdb's, not the authors'. The sample has just under 60,000 clones; roughly 17% are singletons. Germline V gives CDR1 SGHRS, CDR2 YFSETQ. The CDR3 is 16 residues long. V lost 0 bases, J lost 7 bases, and 19 bases lay in between. Thyroid surgery had not been preceded by any treatment in any patient.

The chain employs TRBV5-1 and TRBJ1-1; possibly TRBD1 for D (5 bases). This clonotype was sampled from a male donor with papillary thyroid cancer or a benign thyroid nodule (not recorded which). Some clones in this sample may be carry-over from other donors' samples. The sequenced sample consisted of blood. CDR3 region: CASSLDGGVQRSEAFF. As DNA, the CDR3 is TGCGCCAGCAGCTTGGATGGGGGGGTTCAGCGTAGTGAAGCTTTCTTT.